The 27 T cell receptor beta chains in this list originate from one sample, sequenced in a study of blood T cell repertoires in COVID-19. Some clones are missing from TCRdb's copy, which holds only in-frame ones; the method was immunoSEQ multiplex PCR. This sample has around 28,000 clones, with roughly 80% found just once. Specimen: peripheral blood. These receptors all stem from a man between 65 and 79 years old with acute or convalescent COVID-19.

The chain links TRBV6-5 to TRBJ1-2; 12 bases align to TRBD1. Germline trimming cut 0 bases from V and 4 bases from J; bases unmatched to any gene: 3. Germline V gene data show CDR1 as MNHEY and CDR2 as SVGAGI. The CDR3 is 16 residues long. CDR3 DNA sequence: TGTGCCAGCAGTTACTCGGGACAGGGGGCTGCCTATGGCTACACCTTC. It codes for CASSYSGQGAAYGYTF.

The chain employs TRBV7-2 and TRBJ2-7; 9 nucleotides agree with TRBD1. After removal of 4 bases from V and 4 bases from J, the junction contained 8 bases not matched to a gene. The germline CDR1 and CDR2 sequences are SGHTA and FQGNSA. The CDR3 extends over 15 amino acids. Written as DNA, the CDR3 is TGTGCCAGCAGCTCCGCCGGACAGGGGATTTACGAGCAGTACTTC. Translation gives CASSSAGQGIYEQYF.

V usage is TRBV5-1 and J usage is TRBJ2-3; 14 bases fit TRBD2. Germline CDR1 SGHRS, CDR2 YFSETQ. CDR3 length: 17 amino acids. The V gene end was trimmed by 1 base and the J gene end by 5 bases; junction bases not matched to a gene: 6. The CDR3 sequence: CASSLPGTSGSGDTQYF. The CDR3 DNA follows: TGCGCCAGCAGCTTGCCCGGGACTAGCGGGAGCGGAGATACGCAGTATTTT. Filled out from reference TRBV5-1 and TRBJ2-3, the complete variable domain reads KAGVTQTPRYLIKTRGQQVTLSCSPISGHRSVSWYQQTPGQGLQFLFEYFSETQRNKGNFPGRFSGRQFSNSRSEMNVSTLELGDSALYLCASSLPGTSGSGDTQYFGPGTRLTVL.

V is TRBV9 and J is TRBJ1-6; D not resolved. V was shortened by 3 bases and J by 7 bases, with 17 bases between the two germline ends. Germline values: CDR1 SGDLS, CDR2 YYNGEE. This CDR3 region has 16 residues. The CDR3 sequence: CASSAVPEPGNSPLHF. The CDR3, as DNA: TGTGCCAGCAGCGCTGTGCCCGAGCCGGGGAATTCACCCCTCCACTTT.

The chain couples TRBV24-1 to TRBJ2-5; TRBD1 matches 8 bases. Germline CDR1 reads KGHDR; CDR2 reads SFDVKD. J gave up 4 bases and V 1 base, and 10 bases lay outside the gene matches. The CDR3 contains 17 residues. CDR3 nucleotide sequence: TGTGCCACCAGTGATTTCGGACAGGGTGGACTGTTAGAGACCCAGTACTTC. Translated, it gives CATSDFGQGGLLETQYF.

The chain couples TRBV19 to TRBJ2-7; 12 nucleotides agree with TRBD2. Germline CDR1 is LNHDA and CDR2 is SQIVND (reference sequence). J gave up 0 bases and V 4 bases, and 4 bases lay outside the gene matches. This CDR3 comprises 16 residues. CDR3 region: CASSKPSGRASYEQYF. The CDR3 bases are TGTGCCAGTAGTAAACCTAGCGGGAGGGCCTCCTACGAGCAGTACTTC. Full variable domain (outside the CDR3, taken from reference TRBV19 and TRBJ2-7): DGGITQSPKYLFRKEGQNVTLSCEQNLNHDAMYWYRQDPGQGLRLIYYSQIVNDFQKGDIAEGYSVSREKKESFPLTVTSAQKNPTAFYLCASSKPSGRASYEQYFGPGTRLTVT.

This clone showed up just a few times. The rearrangement joins TRBV28 to TRBJ1-5; D not resolved. V was pared by 7 bases and J by 7 bases, with 11 bases between. Germline V gene data show CDR1 as MDHEN and CDR2 as SYDVKM. There are 12 residues in the CDR3. The CDR3 DNA follows: TGTGCCAGCAACCCCAACGGGCAGCCCCAGCATTTT. Translated, it gives CASNPNGQPQHF.

This chain uses TRBV15 with TRBJ1-1, with 12 bases identical to TRBD1. The CDR3 sequence is 17 residues long. The V segment lost 6 bases and the J segment 6 bases; nucleotides outside the gene matches: 14. Germline loops: CDR1 LNHNV, CDR2 YYDKDF (reference sequence). The CDR3: CATRKGTGGEVTAEAFF. In DNA, the CDR3 is TGTGCCACCAGAAAAGGGACAGGGGGCGAGGTGACGGCTGAAGCTTTCTTT.

This chain connects TRBV6-6 to TRBJ1-3; D gene uncertain. The CDR3 runs 14 residues. Looked up from germline, CDR1 is MNHNY and CDR2 is SVGAGI (reference sequence). The germline V and J ends were trimmed by 10 bases and 0 bases, with 13 bases remaining between them. CDR3 region: CAIRGGSSGNTIYF. The CDR3 DNA is TGTGCCATTCGCGGCGGGAGCTCTGGAAACACCATATATTTT.

The chain joins TRBV5-4 to TRBJ1-2; 9 positions agree with TRBD1. V was pared by 4 bases and J by 3 bases, with 16 bases of the junction left unmatched. The CDR3 extends over 18 amino acids. CDR1 and CDR2 (germline): SGHNT, YYREEE (reference sequence). The CDR3 region is CASSPPTGGGPPYYGYTF. The CDR3 nucleotides read TGTGCCAGCAGCCCCCCAACAGGGGGCGGACCCCCTTACTATGGCTACACCTTC.

The rearrangement uses TRBV6-5 and TRBJ2-7; the D gene is possibly TRBD1 (6 bases). Germline V gene data show CDR1 as MNHEY and CDR2 as SVGAGI. V lost 6 bases to trimming and J lost 11 bases, with 23 bases between them. The CDR3 covers 14 residues. The CDR3 reads CASSLNRDTYSEYF. CDR3 bases: TGTGCCAGCAGCCTAAACCGGGACACCTACTCTGAGTACTTC.

The genes are TRBV28 and TRBJ1-6, with D perhaps TRBD1 (6 bases). From germline, CDR1 is MDHEN and CDR2 SYDVKM. The CDR3 contains 16 residues. V was cut by 5 bases and J by 9 bases, with 20 bases left in between. CDR3 bases: TGTGCCAGCAGTCCCGGACAGACTGCCCTGGGTTCACCCCTCCACTTT. Translated: CASSPGQTALGSPLHF.

This chain joins TRBV27 and TRBJ2-5; 7 nucleotides align to TRBD1. The CDR3 runs to 15 residues. Trimming at V came to 5 bases and at J to 6 bases, leaving 12 bases not matched to a gene. In germline, CDR1 is MNHEY, CDR2 SMNVEV (reference sequence). The chain's CDR3 is CASSPTDRDMKTQYF. For the CDR3, the DNA is TGTGCCAGCAGTCCGACCGACAGGGACATGAAGACCCAGTACTTC.

This clone was picked up a small number of times. The CDR3 reads CASSWAGNEYNEQFF. The CDR3 coding sequence is TGTGCCAGCAGCTGGGCAGGGAATGAGTACAATGAGCAGTTCTTC. The V gene is TRBV11-1, the J gene TRBJ2-1; weak D call: TRBD1 (5 bases). V was clipped by 4 bases and J by 4 bases, with 14 bases between them. Germline loops: CDR1 SGHAT, CDR2 FQDESV (reference sequence). The CDR3 covers 15 residues. Together with reference TRBV11-1 and TRBJ2-1, the CDR3 gives the full variable domain: EAEVAQSPRYKITEKSQAVAFWCDPISGHATLYWYRQILGQGPELLVQFQDESVVDDSQLPKDRFSAERLKGVDSTLKIQPAELGDSAMYLCASSWAGNEYNEQFFGPGTRLTVL.

This clone was counted a single time. This chain joins TRBV3-1 (or the pseudogene TRBV3-2) and TRBJ1-1; D ambiguous. V was trimmed by 5 bases and J by 11 bases, leaving 21 bases between them. The CDR3 is 14 residues long. Germline assignment: CDR1 LGHDT and CDR2 YNNKEL (reference sequence). The CDR3, as DNA: TGTGCCAGCAGCTTCACAGCGGACTCAGTAGGCGCTTTCTTT. It codes for CASSFTADSVGAFF.

The chain uses TRBV6-6 and TRBJ2-5; D is unclear. CDR3 length: 12 residues. V was trimmed by 4 bases and J by 5 bases, leaving 8 bases between them. In germline, CDR1 is MNHNY, CDR2 SVGAGI (reference sequence). The CDR3 loop reads CASSSYPETQYF. DNA for the CDR3: TGTGCCAGCAGTTCCTACCCGGAGACCCAGTACTTC.

In DNA, the CDR3 is TGCGCCAGCGCATCTTATTCCGTAGTCCGGGAGTACTTC. This sequence encodes CASASYSVVREYF. The V and J genes are TRBV5-1 and TRBJ2-7; D is uncertain. The CDR3 totals 13 residues. Trimming stripped 7 bases from V and 11 bases from J, with 22 bases between. The germline V gene has CDR1 SGHRS and CDR2 YFSETQ.

The gene calls are TRBV28 and TRBJ2-7; TRBD1 is a possible D gene (6 bases). This CDR3 has 13 amino acids. Trimming took 6 bases from V and 4 from J, leaving 13 bases between them. Germline assignment: CDR1 MDHEN and CDR2 SYDVKM. Here the CDR3 DNA reads TGTGCCAGCAGCCGGGACAAAACTTACGAGCAGTACTTC. Residues: CASSRDKTYEQYF.

This sequence joins TRBV5-1 and TRBJ2-7, with 7 bases matching TRBD2. The CDR3 is 16 amino acids. After removal of 3 bases from V and 5 bases from J, the junction contained 14 bases not matched to a gene. Germline V gene sequence: CDR1 SGHRS, CDR2 YFSETQ. CDR3 sequence (DNA): TGCGCCAGCAGCTATTCCGGGACTACTCCGTTTGACGAGCAGTACTTC. Protein sequence: CASSYSGTTPFDEQYF.

This chain connects TRBV15 to TRBJ1-2; TRBD1 agrees at 7 bases. Per the germline V gene, CDR1 is LNHNV and CDR2 is YYDKDF (reference sequence). The V gene end was trimmed by 0 bases and the J gene end by 2 bases; junction bases not matched to a gene: 18. This CDR3 has 20 residues. CDR3 in amino acids: CATSRDDPWTLTGRNYGYTF. CDR3 in DNA: TGTGCCACCAGCAGAGATGACCCTTGGACCCTGACAGGGAGGAACTATGGCTACACCTTC.

The J gene is TRBJ2-1, the V gene TRBV28; 9 bases align to TRBD1. V dropped 6 bases and J dropped 8; count of bases not matched to a gene: 8. Germline V lookup: CDR1 MDHEN, CDR2 SYDVKM. This CDR3 has 14 amino acids. CDR3 protein: CASREQGAMDEQFF. In DNA, the CDR3 is TGTGCCAGCAGAGAACAGGGGGCCATGGATGAGCAGTTCTTC.

The CDR3 reads CASSSGLAGGLISYEQYF. CDR3 sequence (DNA): TGTGCCAGCAGCTCCGGACTAGCGGGGGGCCTGATCTCCTACGAGCAGTACTTC. J is TRBJ2-7 and V is TRBV7-2; 14 positions match TRBD2. This CDR3 comprises 18 residues. V lost 4 bases and J lost 0; bases outside the gene matches: 8. Germline assignment: CDR1 SGHTA and CDR2 FQGNSA.

The V and J genes are TRBV6-2 or TRBV6-3 and TRBJ2-7; no definite D call. CDR3 length equals 12 residues. Trimming shortened V by 2 bases and J by 12 bases, and 14 bases separated the two germline ends. Looked up from germline, CDR1 is MNHEY and CDR2 is SVGEGT. The CDR3 DNA follows: TGTGCCAGCAGTTACATCCCTCTCGAGGTGTACTTC. Protein sequence: CASSYIPLEVYF.

This clone was found a few times. The chain combines TRBV6-6 with TRBJ2-3; 9 nucleotides align to TRBD2. V shed 0 bases and J 4 bases; nucleotides not matched to a gene: 5. This CDR3 has 16 residues. Per germline, CDR1 MNHNY and CDR2 SVGAGI (reference sequence). The CDR3 loop reads CASSYSASGVPDTQYF. The CDR3 bases are TGTGCCAGCAGTTACTCCGCTAGCGGGGTCCCAGATACGCAGTATTTT.

CDR3 DNA sequence: TGTGCCAGCAGCCAAGTCAGGGAAAGTTCACCCCTCCACTTT. It translates to CASSQVRESSPLHF. The chain has TRBV4-2 and TRBJ1-6; D is perhaps TRBD1 (5 bases). Germline CDR1 reads LGHNA; CDR2 reads YNFKEQ. V dropped 1 base and J dropped 9 bases, with 10 bases sitting between them. This CDR3 spans 14 amino acids.

The chain is built from TRBV3-1 (or the pseudogene TRBV3-2) and TRBJ1-5, with 10 bases aligning to TRBD1. CDR1 is LGHDT and CDR2 is YNNKEL in the germline V gene (reference sequence). V lost 4 bases, J lost 0 bases, and 9 bases stayed unmatched. The CDR3 loop spans 18 amino acids. CDR3 residues: CASSRRQGADYSNQPQHF. CDR3 sequence (DNA): TGTGCCAGCAGCCGCAGACAGGGGGCGGATTATAGCAATCAGCCCCAGCATTTT.

The chain employs TRBV5-1 and TRBJ1-2; 7 bases match TRBD1. Unmatched junction bases numbered 7, after V lost 3 bases and J lost 5 bases. Germline V gives CDR1 SGHRS, CDR2 YFSETQ. CDR3 length: 14 amino acids. This CDR3 is CASSWDQGQYGYTF. The CDR3, as DNA: TGCGCCAGCAGCTGGGACCAGGGACAGTATGGCTACACCTTC.